The 4 T cell receptor beta chains below all came from one sample that was sequenced in a study of blood T cell repertoires in COVID-19 (dated by TCRdb to 2019 to 2021). Libraries were prepared through the immunoSEQ multiplex PCR assay. The source is immuneACCESS, and TCRdb retained only in-frame sequences with V and J called. Part of the clones is not carried over; for the studies checked, unresolved V genes explain less than half of this, and the remainder is unexplained. The sample table records some 350,000 clones; around 91% of these occur just once. The ten largest clones add up to 5% to 8.5% of the sample. Sequenced material: peripheral blood. These receptor sequences come from a man between 18 and 35 years old with active or convalescent COVID-19.

This clone appeared a single time. The V gene is TRBV7-9, the J gene TRBJ2-2; tentatively, D is TRBD1 (6 bases). The CDR3 is 17 residues long. Germline V gene lookup returns CDR1 SEHNR and CDR2 FQNEAQ (reference sequence). The V end lost 3 bases, the J end lost 1 base, and 15 bases lay between the germline ends. The CDR3 bases are TGTGCCAGCAGCTTCGGTTTTGTGACAGGGAACACCGGGGAGCTGTTTTTT. This encodes CASSFGFVTGNTGELFF.

This rearrangement joins TRBV5-1 to TRBJ1-3, with D maybe TRBD1 (5 bases). This CDR3 contains 16 residues. Per the germline V gene, CDR1 is SGHRS and CDR2 is YFSETQ. Between the trimmed V and J ends, which lost 0 bases and 0 bases, there was a span of 10 bases. The CDR3 spells CASSLEGPYSGNTIYF. The DNA for the CDR3 is TGCGCCAGCAGCTTGGAGGGGCCCTACTCTGGAAACACCATATATTTT.

V usage is TRBV7-6 and J usage is TRBJ2-7, with 7 bases matching TRBD1. CDR1 and CDR2 from the germline V gene are SGHVS and FNYEAQ. The CDR3 has 15 amino acids. V was clipped by 5 bases and J by 6 bases; unmatched bases: 13. The chain's CDR3 is CASSPYRGLLGEQYF. Here the CDR3 DNA reads TGTGCCAGCAGCCCCTACAGGGGCCTCCTTGGCGAGCAGTACTTC.

J is TRBJ2-2 and V is TRBV11-2, with D tentatively TRBD1 (6 bases). V was clipped by 8 bases and J by 1 base, with 14 bases between them. Germline CDR1 and CDR2: SGHAT and FQNNGV. The CDR3 is 15 residues long. CDR3 coding DNA: TGTGCCAGCGGGCGGATAGGGGGGAACACCGGGGAGCTGTTTTTT. Translation gives CASGRIGGNTGELFF.